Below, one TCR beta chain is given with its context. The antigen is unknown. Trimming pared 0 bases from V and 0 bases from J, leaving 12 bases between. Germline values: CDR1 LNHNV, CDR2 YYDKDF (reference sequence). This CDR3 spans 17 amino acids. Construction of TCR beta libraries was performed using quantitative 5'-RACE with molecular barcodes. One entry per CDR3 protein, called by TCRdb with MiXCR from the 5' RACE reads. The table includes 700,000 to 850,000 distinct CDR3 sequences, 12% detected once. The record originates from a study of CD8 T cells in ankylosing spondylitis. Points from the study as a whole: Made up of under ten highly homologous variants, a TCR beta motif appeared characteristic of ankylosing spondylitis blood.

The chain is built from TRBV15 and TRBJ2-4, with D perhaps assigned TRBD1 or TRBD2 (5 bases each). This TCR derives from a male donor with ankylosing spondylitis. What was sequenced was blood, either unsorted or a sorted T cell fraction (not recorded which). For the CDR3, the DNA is TGTGCCACCAGCAGAGATCTTGGGGGTTTAGCCAAAAACATTCAGTACTTC. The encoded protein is CATSRDLGGLAKNIQYF.